The entry below describes one T cell receptor beta chain. The target antigen is unknown. These data come from a study of T cell repertoires in cytomegalovirus infection. CDR1 and CDR2 from the germline V gene are SGHDT and YYEEEE. The CDR3 has 11 residues. V lost 3 bases and J lost 10, with 9 bases in between. Using its own MiXCR run on the reads, TCRdb lists one record per CDR3 protein. The sample yields around 710,000 distinct CDR3 sequences, about 29% seen once. This receptor was taken from a human donor in good health (CMV status not recorded). Some clones in this sample may be carry-over from other donors' samples. The J gene is TRBJ2-3, the V gene TRBV5-6; D is possibly TRBD2 (6 bases). The sample here was cultured CD8+ T cells from PBMCs, taken from culture after CMV antigen stimulation. The CDR3 region is CASSSGVAQYF. Here the CDR3 DNA reads TGTGCCAGCAGCTCGGGGGTTGCGCAGTATTTT.